This T cell receptor (beta chain) was sequenced for a study of siplizumab effects on memory and regulatory T cells. V was pared by 6 bases and J by 3 bases, with 8 bases between. In germline, CDR1 is ENHRY, CDR2 SYGVKD. The CDR3 consists of 13 residues. Sequenced by immunoSEQ multiplex PCR; TCRdb stores in-frame clones only, minus some. The table includes tens of thousands of clones, about 94% detected once. The receptor was derived from a human donor in good health. Sequencing was carried out using CD8+ T cells sorted from blood. The V call is TRBV10-3, the J call TRBJ2-2; D may be TRBD1 (6 bases). The CDR3 region is CAISGTHTGELFF. The CDR3 nucleotides are TGTGCCATCAGCGGGACACACACCGGGGAGCTGTTTTTT.